The 25 T cell receptor beta chains below all came from one sample that was sequenced in a study of CD8+CD57+ T cells in acquired aplastic anemia. According to the study, genomic DNA was the template for TCR beta VDJ and CDR3 profiling. A single record per CDR3 protein comes from TCRdb applying MiXCR to the reads. The table lists hundreds of thousands of distinct CDR3 sequences, 55% to 75% of them singletons. Sample: sorted CD4+, CD8+, or CD8+CD57+ T cells (not recorded which) from PBMCs. The source is a human donor in good health, serving as a control.

To note about this clonotype: The junction departs from germline at one end; a sequencing error may be responsible. This sequence joins TRBV7-2 and TRBJ2-2; tentatively, D is TRBD2 (6 bases). Germline values: CDR1 SGHTA, CDR2 FQGNSA. The CDR3 runs 16 residues. Here the CDR3 reads CASSPLGLALTGGLFF. The CDR3 bases are TGTGCCAGCAGCCCACTCGGTCTAGCGCTTACCGGGGGGCTGTTTTTT. Filled out from reference TRBV7-2 and TRBJ2-2, the complete variable domain reads GAGVSQSPSNKVTEKGKDVELRCDPISGHTALYWYRQSLGQGLEFLIYFQGNSAPDKSGLPSDRFSAERTGGSVSTLTIQRTQQEDSAVYLCASSPLGLALTGGLFFGEGSRLTVL.

To note about this clonotype: Germline and junction disagree at one end, which may indicate a read error. This chain's CDR3 is CASSFGSASYSYEQYF. The DNA of the CDR3 is TGTGCCAGCAGCTTTGGCTCGGCAAGCTACTCCTACGAGCAGTACTTC. The rearrangement links TRBV5-1 to TRBJ2-7; D uncertain. This CDR3 is 16 amino acids long. Germline CDR1 and CDR2: SGHRS and YFSETQ. Supplemented by reference TRBV5-1 and TRBJ2-7, the full variable domain reads KAGVTQTPRYLIKTRGQQVTLSCSPISGHRSVSWYQQTPGQGLQFLFEYFSETQRNKGNFPGRFSGRQFSNSRSEMNVSTLELGDSALYLCASSFGSASYSYEQYFGPGTRLTVT.

The chain has TRBV12-3 or TRBV12-4 and TRBJ2-7; TRBD2 might be the D (6 bases). The ends were cut back, 7 bases at V and 8 bases at J, with 15 bases in the middle. CDR3 length: 12 amino acids. The CDR3 DNA reads as TGTGCCAGCAAAGGCGGGATTGGGCAGCAGTACTTC. Amino acids: CASKGGIGQQYF.

The rearrangement joins TRBV6-1 to TRBJ2-7; 10 nucleotides align to TRBD1. The J segment lost 5 bases and the V segment lost 5 bases, leaving 3 bases of the junction unmatched. CDR3 length: 13 residues. Germline V CDR1 and CDR2: MNHNS, SASEGT. In nucleotides, the CDR3 is TGTGCCAGCAGTCCGACAGGGGGCCACGAGCAGTACTTC. It encodes CASSPTGGHEQYF.

Worth noting for this clonotype: The junction does not match germline at one end; this may be a read error. The V call is TRBV7-3, the J call TRBJ2-5; TRBD2 might be the D (5 bases). The CDR3 is 16 residues long. In germline, CDR1 is SGHTA, CDR2 FQGTGA. The CDR3 protein is CASSPEGGHLQDTQYF. CDR3 coding DNA: TGTGCCAGCAGCCCCGAGGGCGGTCACCTCCAAGATACCCAGTACTTC.

This clonotype was counted ten times or more. This rearrangement joins TRBV6-2 or TRBV6-3 to TRBJ1-2, with 7 bases that match TRBD1. The CDR3 spans 14 residues. The ends lost 4 bases at V and 3 bases at J; junction bases unmatched: 5. Germline lookup yields CDR1 MNHEY and CDR2 SVGEGT. The DNA of the CDR3 is TGTGCCAGCAGTTGGTCCGGGACAGACTATGGCTACACCTTC. This codes for CASSWSGTDYGYTF.

V usage is TRBV9 and J usage is TRBJ1-6; D is possibly TRBD1 (5 bases). The V and J ends lost 3 bases and 6 bases respectively, with 10 bases between them. Per germline, CDR1 SGDLS and CDR2 YYNGEE. CDR3 length: 14 residues. The DNA of the CDR3 is TGTGCCAGCAGCGCCCCCAGGGCTAATTCACCCCTCCACTTT. Amino acid sequence: CASSAPRANSPLHF.

This clonotype was observed a few times. CDR3 in amino acids: CAWSKRLEVRAGEYF. The DNA of the CDR3 is TGTGCCTGGAGTAAGAGGTTAGAAGTACGAGCGGGGGAGTACTTC. This chain joins TRBV30 and TRBJ2-7; 8 bases fit TRBD2. V was clipped by 2 bases and J by 11 bases; unmatched bases: 17. The CDR3 length is 15 residues. Germline V lookup: CDR1 GTSNPN, CDR2 SVGIG (reference sequence).

Of note for this clonotype: No conserved phenylalanine or tryptophan is present at the end of the CDR3, so a read error is the likely explanation. The DNA is left out, because the CDR3 cannot be placed on it with certainty; the CDR3 is given as TCRdb lists it. This rearrangement joins TRBV2 to TRBJ2-7; the DNA was not compared with TRBD2, the D call given in the table. Per germline, CDR1 SNHLY and CDR2 FYNNEI. A total of 13 residues make up the CDR3, ends included. The CDR3: CASSRVGSYEKYL.

The V call is TRBV19, the J call TRBJ2-7; D unresolved. This CDR3 has 13 amino acids. Germline V gene data show CDR1 as LNHDA and CDR2 as SQIVND (reference sequence). The V end was cut by 1 base, the J end by 4 bases, with 8 bases between. The CDR3 loop is CASSIGREYEQYF. In DNA, the CDR3 is TGTGCCAGTAGTATAGGCAGAGAGTACGAGCAGTACTTC.

J is TRBJ1-3 and V is TRBV18, with D tentatively TRBD1 (5 bases). V dropped 2 bases and J dropped 0 bases, with 8 bases sitting between them. The V gene's germline CDR1 is KGHSH and CDR2 LQKENI. CDR3 length: 15 residues. The CDR3 DNA sequence: TGTGCCAGCTCACCAGGCGGGGCCTCTGGAAACACCATATATTTT. It yields the protein CASSPGGASGNTIYF.

This clonotype was found many times. The chain uses TRBV12-3 or TRBV12-4 and TRBJ1-1; D is perhaps TRBD1 (6 bases). Between the trimmed V and J ends, which lost 4 bases and 2 bases, there was a span of 14 bases. The CDR3 is made up of 15 amino acids. CDR3 bases: TGTGCCAGCAGTTCAGGACAGACACTTAACACTGAAGCTTTCTTT. Residues: CASSSGQTLNTEAFF.

The sample holds many counts of this clonotype. The chain employs TRBV19 and TRBJ2-5, with 8 bases lining up with TRBD1. V lost 6 bases, J lost 2 bases, and 2 bases stayed unmatched. The CDR3 covers 13 residues. Germline CDR1 is LNHDA and CDR2 is SQIVND (reference sequence). The CDR3 DNA sequence: TGTGCCAGTAGAGACAGGGGACAAGAGACCCAGTACTTC. Amino acid sequence: CASRDRGQETQYF.

For this clonotype: This likely comes from a read error, as the CDR3 has no conserved phenylalanine or tryptophan at its end. The limits of the CDR3 on the DNA are not certain, so only TCRdb's listed CDR3 is given. The chain links TRBV24-1 to TRBJ2-7; the table calls TRBD2, which could not be checked here. The CDR3 totals 14 residues, both ends included. Germline V gene sequence: CDR1 KGHDR, CDR2 SFDVKD. CDR3 protein: CATSDRPYGYTYDS.

The chain combines TRBV7-2 with TRBJ2-1; possible D gene TRBD2, 6 bases. V lost 6 bases, J lost 16 bases, and 28 bases lay in between. CDR3 length: 15 residues. CDR1 and CDR2 (germline): SGHTA, FQGNSA. CDR3 nucleotides: TGTGCCAGCAGACGGGCGGGGACCTACGAGCAGTACTTCTTCTTC. Amino acids: CASRRAGTYEQYFFF.

V usage is TRBV5-4 and J usage is TRBJ1-3, with D unresolved. With 6 bases removed from V and 3 bases from J, the gap between germline ends came to 19 bases. Germline V CDR1 and CDR2: SGHNT, YYREEE (reference sequence). This CDR3 is 16 amino acids long. The CDR3 DNA is TGTGCCAGCACCTCCAACCCTGGCGCGGATGGAAACACCATATATTTT. Protein sequence: CASTSNPGADGNTIYF. The complete variable domain, with remaining parts taken from reference TRBV5-4 and TRBJ1-3, reads ETGVTQSPTHLIKTRGQQVTLRCSSQSGHNTVSWYQQALGQGPQFIFQYYREEENGRGNFPPRFSGLQFPNYSSELNVNALELDDSALYLCASTSNPGADGNTIYFGEGSWLTVV.

The genes are TRBV7-2 and TRBJ1-5, with D unresolved. CDR1 is SGHTA and CDR2 is FQGNSA in the germline V gene. Trimming stripped 3 bases from V and 15 bases from J, with 18 bases between. The CDR3 totals 13 residues. CDR3 DNA sequence: TGTGCCAGCAGCTTGGAGGGTGGAGGACCGGTGCATTTT. Protein sequence: CASSLEGGGPVHF.

This rearrangement joins TRBV7-9 to TRBJ2-2; D possibly corresponds to TRBD2 (7 bases). Germline V gene lookup returns CDR1 SEHNR and CDR2 FQNEAQ (reference sequence). V shed 3 bases and J shed 6 bases, with 14 bases lying between them. CDR3 length equals 15 residues. The CDR3 here is CASSFRGGDAGELFF. In DNA form, the CDR3 reads TGTGCCAGCAGCTTTAGGGGGGGGGACGCCGGGGAGCTGTTTTTT. The full variable domain, completed using reference TRBV7-9 and TRBJ2-2, is DTGVSQNPRHKITKRGQNVTFRCDPISEHNRLYWYRQTLGQGPEFLTYFQNEAQLEKSRLLSDRFSAERPKGSFSTLEIQRTEQGDSAMYLCASSFRGGDAGELFFGEGSRLTVL.

The chain recombines TRBV20-1 with TRBJ2-1; D possibly corresponds to TRBD1 (5 bases). This CDR3 has 14 amino acids. From germline, CDR1 is DFQATT and CDR2 SNEGSKA (reference sequence). Deletions cut 2 bases from V and 7 bases from J, with 15 bases between. CDR3 in amino acids: CSARTGTIANEQFF. The CDR3 nucleotides read TGCAGTGCTAGAACAGGTACTATTGCTAATGAGCAGTTCTTC.

Points on this clonotype: The junction departs from the called germline gene at one end, perhaps through a read error. The V gene is TRBV25-1, the J gene TRBJ1-2, with D unresolved. CDR3 length: 12 amino acids. CDR1 and CDR2 from the germline V gene are MGHDK and SYGVNS. DNA of the CDR3: TGTGCCATCAGTGAGTTTGGCGATGGCTACACCTTC. Its protein product is CAISEFGDGYTF.

J is TRBJ1-3 and V is TRBV19; maybe TRBD1 (5 bases). CDR1 and CDR2 from the germline V gene are LNHDA and SQIVND (reference sequence). The CDR3 loop spans 18 amino acids. Trimming removed 0 bases at V and 8 bases at J, with 23 bases between. The CDR3 sequence: CASSIDGATLVYGYTIYF. The CDR3 DNA follows: TGTGCCAGTAGTATAGATGGGGCAACGCTCGTCTATGGCTACACCATATATTTT. Based on the CDR3 plus reference TRBV19 and TRBJ1-3, the full variable domain is DGGITQSPKYLFRKEGQNVTLSCEQNLNHDAMYWYRQDPGQGLRLIYYSQIVNDFQKGDIAEGYSVSREKKESFPLTVTSAQKNPTAFYLCASSIDGATLVYGYTIYFGEGSWLTVV.

The chain's CDR3 is CSARDAHGTYEQYF. The CDR3 DNA is TGCAGTGCTAGAGATGCACACGGTACCTACGAGCAGTACTTC. The chain employs TRBV20-1 and TRBJ2-7; D ambiguous. The CDR3 has 14 amino acids. Germline V gene sequence: CDR1 DFQATT, CDR2 SNEGSKA (reference sequence). Trimming left V 0 bases short and J 2 bases short, with 11 bases between.

The chain couples TRBV15 to TRBJ1-5; the D gene is possibly TRBD1 (6 bases). The CDR3 is 15 residues long. Trimming left V 3 bases short and J 6 bases short, with 15 bases between. The germline V gene has CDR1 LNHNV and CDR2 YYDKDF (reference sequence). The CDR3 region is CATSSGRGRSQPQHF. CDR3 coding DNA: TGTGCCACCAGCAGTGGTCGGGGGCGCAGTCAGCCCCAGCATTTT.

The V and J genes are TRBV7-2 and TRBJ2-1, with D maybe TRBD2 (5 bases). Germline CDR1 is SGHTA and CDR2 is FQGNSA. The germline V and J ends were trimmed by 5 bases and 13 bases, with 21 bases remaining between them. This CDR3 spans 14 amino acids. The CDR3 region has the DNA TGTGCCAGCAGCCCCCCACGAGGGTTATCAGATCAGTTCTTC. Protein: CASSPPRGLSDQFF.

There are many counts of this clonotype. The V and J genes are TRBV5-8 and TRBJ1-2, with D possibly TRBD1 on 5 matching bases. Germline lookup yields CDR1 SGHTS and CDR2 YDEGEE. Deletions cut 4 bases from V and 2 bases from J, with 9 bases between. The CDR3 runs 13 residues. CDR3 nucleotides: TGTGCCAGCAGCCTGACAGTAAACTATGGCTACACCTTC. It translates to CASSLTVNYGYTF.